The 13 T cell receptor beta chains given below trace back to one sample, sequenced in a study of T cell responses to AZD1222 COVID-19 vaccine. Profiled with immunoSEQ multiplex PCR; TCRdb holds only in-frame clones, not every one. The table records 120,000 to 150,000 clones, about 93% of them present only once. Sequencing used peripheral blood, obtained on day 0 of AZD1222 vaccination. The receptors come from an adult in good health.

The CDR3 loop reads CASRAALPETQYF. The CDR3 DNA reads TGTGCCAGCAGGGCGGCGTTACCAGAGACCCAGTACTTC. The chain combines TRBV2 with TRBJ2-5; D gene unclear. Trimming left V 6 bases short and J 4 bases short, with 12 bases between. The V gene's germline CDR1 is SNHLY and CDR2 FYNNEI. The CDR3 contains 13 residues. The variable domain in full, completed from reference TRBV2 and TRBJ2-5, reads EPEVTQTPSHQVTQMGQEVILRCVPISNHLYFYWYRQILGQKVEFLVSFYNNEISEKSEIFDDQFSVERPDGSNFTLKIRSTKLEDSAMYFCASRAALPETQYFGPGTRLLVL.

The CDR3 reads CASRRQGGNQPQHF. CDR3 sequence (DNA): TGTGCCAGCAGACGTCAGGGGGGGAATCAGCCCCAGCATTTT. V and J are TRBV6-5 and TRBJ1-5; 7 nucleotides agree with TRBD1. The V segment lost 6 bases and the J segment 4 bases; nucleotides outside the gene matches: 6. Looked up from germline, CDR1 is MNHEY and CDR2 is SVGAGI. The CDR3 sequence is 14 residues long.

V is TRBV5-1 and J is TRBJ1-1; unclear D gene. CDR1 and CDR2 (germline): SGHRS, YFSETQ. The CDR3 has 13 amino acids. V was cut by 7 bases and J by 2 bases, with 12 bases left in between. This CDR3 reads CASVQDQNTEAFF. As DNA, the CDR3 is TGCGCCAGCGTCCAGGATCAAAACACTGAAGCTTTCTTT. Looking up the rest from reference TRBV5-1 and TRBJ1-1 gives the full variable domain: KAGVTQTPRYLIKTRGQQVTLSCSPISGHRSVSWYQQTPGQGLQFLFEYFSETQRNKGNFPGRFSGRQFSNSRSEMNVSTLELGDSALYLCASVQDQNTEAFFGQGTRLTVV.

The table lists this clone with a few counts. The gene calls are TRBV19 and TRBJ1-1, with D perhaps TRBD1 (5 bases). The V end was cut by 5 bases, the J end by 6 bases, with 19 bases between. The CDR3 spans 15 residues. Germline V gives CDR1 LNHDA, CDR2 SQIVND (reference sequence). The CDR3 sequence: CASSFPPQLGAEAFF. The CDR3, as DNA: TGTGCCAGTAGTTTTCCGCCTCAATTGGGGGCTGAAGCTTTCTTT.

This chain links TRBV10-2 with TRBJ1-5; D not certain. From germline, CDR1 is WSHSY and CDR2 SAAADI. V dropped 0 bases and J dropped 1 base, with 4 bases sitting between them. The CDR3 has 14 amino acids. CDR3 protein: CASSESFSNQPQHF. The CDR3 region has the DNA TGCGCCAGCAGTGAGTCGTTCAGCAATCAGCCCCAGCATTTT.

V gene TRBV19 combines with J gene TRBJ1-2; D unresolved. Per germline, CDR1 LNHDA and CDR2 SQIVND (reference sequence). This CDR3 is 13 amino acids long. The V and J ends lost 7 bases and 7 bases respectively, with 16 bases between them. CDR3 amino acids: CASNPGEAAGYTF. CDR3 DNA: TGTGCCAGTAATCCCGGGGAGGCAGCTGGCTACACCTTC.

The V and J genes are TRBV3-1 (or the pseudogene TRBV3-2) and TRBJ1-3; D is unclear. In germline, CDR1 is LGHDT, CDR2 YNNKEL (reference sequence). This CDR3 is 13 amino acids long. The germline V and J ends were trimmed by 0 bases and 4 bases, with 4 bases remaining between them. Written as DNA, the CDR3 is TGTGCCAGCAGCCAAGAGCAGGGAAACACCATATATTTT. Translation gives CASSQEQGNTIYF.

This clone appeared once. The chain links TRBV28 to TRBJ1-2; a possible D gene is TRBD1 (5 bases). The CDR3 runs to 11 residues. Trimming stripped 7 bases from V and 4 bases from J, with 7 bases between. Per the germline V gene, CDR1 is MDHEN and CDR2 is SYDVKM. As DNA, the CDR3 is TGTGCCAGCACAGGGATCTATGGCTACACCTTC. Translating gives CASTGIYGYTF.

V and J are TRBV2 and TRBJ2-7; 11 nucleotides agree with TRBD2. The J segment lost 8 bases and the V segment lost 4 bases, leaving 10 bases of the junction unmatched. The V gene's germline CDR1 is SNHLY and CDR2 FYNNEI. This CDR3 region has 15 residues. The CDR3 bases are TGTGCCAGCAGTGCACCGACTAGCGGGACCATCAAGCAGTACTTC. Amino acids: CASSAPTSGTIKQYF.

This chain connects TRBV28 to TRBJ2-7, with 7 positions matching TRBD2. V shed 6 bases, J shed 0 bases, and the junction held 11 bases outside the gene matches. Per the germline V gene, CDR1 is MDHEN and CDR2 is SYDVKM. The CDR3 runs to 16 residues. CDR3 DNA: TGTGCCAGCAGGGGGGGGATTAGCCGTCGCTCCTACGAGCAGTACTTC. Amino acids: CASRGGISRRSYEQYF.

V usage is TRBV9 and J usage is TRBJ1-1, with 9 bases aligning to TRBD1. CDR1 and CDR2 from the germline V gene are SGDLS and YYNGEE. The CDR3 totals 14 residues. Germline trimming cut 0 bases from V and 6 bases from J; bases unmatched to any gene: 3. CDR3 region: CASSVAGQGSEAFF. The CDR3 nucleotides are TGTGCCAGCAGCGTAGCGGGACAGGGCTCTGAAGCTTTCTTT.

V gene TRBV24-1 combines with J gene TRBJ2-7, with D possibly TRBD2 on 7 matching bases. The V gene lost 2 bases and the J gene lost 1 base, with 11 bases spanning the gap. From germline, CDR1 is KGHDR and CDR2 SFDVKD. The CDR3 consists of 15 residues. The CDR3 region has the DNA TGTGCCACCAGTGATTACCGGGGGGCGTCCTACGAGCAGTACTTC. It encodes CATSDYRGASYEQYF.

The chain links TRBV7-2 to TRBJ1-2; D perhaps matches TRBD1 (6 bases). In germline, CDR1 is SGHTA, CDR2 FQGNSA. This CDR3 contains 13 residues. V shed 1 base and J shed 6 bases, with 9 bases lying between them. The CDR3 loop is CASSLGGADGYTF. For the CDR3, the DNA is TGTGCCAGCAGCTTAGGGGGGGCGGATGGCTACACCTTC. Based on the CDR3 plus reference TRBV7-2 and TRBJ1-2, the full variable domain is GAGVSQSPSNKVTEKGKDVELRCDPISGHTALYWYRQSLGQGLEFLIYFQGNSAPDKSGLPSDRFSAERTGGSVSTLTIQRTQQEDSAVYLCASSLGGADGYTFGSGTRLTVV.